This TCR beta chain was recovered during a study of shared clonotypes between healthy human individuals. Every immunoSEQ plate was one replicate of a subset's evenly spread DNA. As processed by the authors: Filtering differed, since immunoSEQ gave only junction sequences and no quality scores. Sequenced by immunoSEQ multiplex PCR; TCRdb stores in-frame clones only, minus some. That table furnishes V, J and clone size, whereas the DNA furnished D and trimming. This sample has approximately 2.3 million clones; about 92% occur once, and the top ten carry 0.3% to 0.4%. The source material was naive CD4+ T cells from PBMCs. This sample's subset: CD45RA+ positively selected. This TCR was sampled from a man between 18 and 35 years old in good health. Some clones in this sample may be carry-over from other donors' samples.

This chain's CDR3 is CASSSPLGIQYF. CDR3 nucleotides: TGTGCCAGTAGTAGTCCACTAGGCATTCAGTACTTC. The J gene is TRBJ2-4, the V gene TRBV19; tentative D call: TRBD2 (5 bases). The CDR3 runs 12 residues. Trimming shortened V by 4 bases and J by 9 bases, and 10 bases separated the two germline ends. The germline CDR1 and CDR2 sequences are LNHDA and SQIVND (reference sequence).